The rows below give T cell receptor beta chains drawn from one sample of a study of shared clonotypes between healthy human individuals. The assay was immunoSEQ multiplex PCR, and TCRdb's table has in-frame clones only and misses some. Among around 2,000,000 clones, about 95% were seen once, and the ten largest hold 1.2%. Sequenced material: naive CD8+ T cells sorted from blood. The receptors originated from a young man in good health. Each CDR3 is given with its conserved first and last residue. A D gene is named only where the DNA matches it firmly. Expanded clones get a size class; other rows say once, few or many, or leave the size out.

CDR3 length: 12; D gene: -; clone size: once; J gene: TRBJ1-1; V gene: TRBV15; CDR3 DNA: TGTGCCACCAGACAGGGTAACACTGAAGCTTTCTTT; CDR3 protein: CATRQGNTEAFF
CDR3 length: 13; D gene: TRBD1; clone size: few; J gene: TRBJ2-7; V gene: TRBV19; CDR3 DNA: TGTGCCAGTAGTCCAGGGGGCTCCTACGAGCAGTACTTC; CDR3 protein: CASSPGGSYEQYF
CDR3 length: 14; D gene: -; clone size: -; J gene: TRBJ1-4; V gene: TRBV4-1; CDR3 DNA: TGCGCCAGCAGCCAACACCTCTCGGATGAAAAACTGTTTTTT; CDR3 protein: CASSQHLSDEKLFF
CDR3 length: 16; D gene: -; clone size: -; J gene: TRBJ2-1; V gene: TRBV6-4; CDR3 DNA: TGTGCCAGCAGTGAGGCCGGGACTGGGTCCTACAATGAGCAGTTCTTC; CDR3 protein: CASSEAGTGSYNEQFF
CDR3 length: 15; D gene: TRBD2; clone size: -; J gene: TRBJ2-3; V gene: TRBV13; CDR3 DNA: TGTGCCAGCAGCCCCTCGGGGGGGCGGCCTCATACGCAGTATTTT; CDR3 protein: CASSPSGGRPHTQYF
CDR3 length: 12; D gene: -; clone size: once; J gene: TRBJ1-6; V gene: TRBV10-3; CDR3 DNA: TGTGCCATCAGCGAATATAATTCACCCCTCCACTTT; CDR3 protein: CAISEYNSPLHF
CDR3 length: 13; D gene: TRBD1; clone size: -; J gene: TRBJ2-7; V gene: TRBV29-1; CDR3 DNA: TGCAGCGTTGGGGATGTGGACAGGGGCAAGCAGTACTTC; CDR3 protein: CSVGDVDRGKQYF
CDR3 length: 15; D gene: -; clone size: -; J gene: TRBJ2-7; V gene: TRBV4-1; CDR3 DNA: TGCGCCAGCAGCCAGGCTTACCAGGGTTCCTACGAGCAGTACTTC; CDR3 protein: CASSQAYQGSYEQYF
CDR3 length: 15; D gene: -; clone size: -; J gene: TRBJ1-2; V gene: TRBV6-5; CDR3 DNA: TGTGCCAGCAGCCCCCGGGTCGGGAATTACTATGGCTACACCTTC; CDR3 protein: CASSPRVGNYYGYTF
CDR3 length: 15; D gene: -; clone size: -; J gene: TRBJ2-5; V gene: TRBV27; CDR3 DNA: TGTGCCAGCAGTCCGTATAAGGGAGATGGGGAGACCCAGTACTTC; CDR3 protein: CASSPYKGDGETQYF
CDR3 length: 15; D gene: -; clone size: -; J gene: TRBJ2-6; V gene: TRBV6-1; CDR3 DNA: TGTGCCAGCAGTGAAAGGAGCCCTGGGGCCAACGTCCTGACTTTC; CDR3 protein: CASSERSPGANVLTF
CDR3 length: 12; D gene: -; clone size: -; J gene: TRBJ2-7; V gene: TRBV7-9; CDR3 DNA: TGTGCCAGCAGCCCCGGAGGCTACGAGCAGTACTTC; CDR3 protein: CASSPGGYEQYF
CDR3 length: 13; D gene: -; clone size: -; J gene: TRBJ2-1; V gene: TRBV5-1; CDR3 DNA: TGCGCCAGCAGGGCAGGGGACATGGATGAGCAGTTCTTC; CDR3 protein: CASRAGDMDEQFF
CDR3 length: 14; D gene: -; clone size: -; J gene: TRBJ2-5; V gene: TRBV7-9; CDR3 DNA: TGTGCCAGCAGCATAGGGTTGTTCGAAGAGACCCAGTACTTC; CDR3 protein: CASSIGLFEETQYF
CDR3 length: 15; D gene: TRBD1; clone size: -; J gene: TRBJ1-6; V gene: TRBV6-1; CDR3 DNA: TGTGCCAGTCAGGACAGGGGCGCCTATAATTCACCCCTCCACTTT; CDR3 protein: CASQDRGAYNSPLHF
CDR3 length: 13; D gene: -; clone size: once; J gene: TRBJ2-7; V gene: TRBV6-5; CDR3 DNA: TGTGCCAGCAGTTACTCGATTCTCTACGAGCAGTACTTC; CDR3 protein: CASSYSILYEQYF
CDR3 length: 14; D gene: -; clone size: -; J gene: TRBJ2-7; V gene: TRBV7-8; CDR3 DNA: TGTGCCAGCAGCTTAGTTGGGTTCTCCTACGAGCAGTACTTC; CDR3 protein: CASSLVGFSYEQYF
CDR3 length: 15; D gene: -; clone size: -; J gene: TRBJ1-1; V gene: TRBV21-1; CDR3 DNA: TGTGCCAGCAGCTGTCTACAGGGGGGGAACACTGAAGCTTTCTTT; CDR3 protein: CASSCLQGGNTEAFF
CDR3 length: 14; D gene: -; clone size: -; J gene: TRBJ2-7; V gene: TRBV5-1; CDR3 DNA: TGCGCCAGCAGCTTGGATTTCGGCTCCTACGAGCAGTACTTC; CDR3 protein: CASSLDFGSYEQYF
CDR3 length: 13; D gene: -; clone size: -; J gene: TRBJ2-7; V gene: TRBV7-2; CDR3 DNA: TGTGCCAGCAGCATGGGGTTACTCTACGAGCAGTACTTC; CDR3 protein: CASSMGLLYEQYF
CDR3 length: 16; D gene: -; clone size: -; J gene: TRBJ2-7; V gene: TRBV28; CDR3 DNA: TGTGCCAGCAGTCCCTGGGAAGGCGGTTCCGCATACGAGCAGTACTTC; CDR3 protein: CASSPWEGGSAYEQYF
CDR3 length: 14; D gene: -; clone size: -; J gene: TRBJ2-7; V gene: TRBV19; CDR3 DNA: TGTGCCAGCAGTGGGACACCTCCTTTCTACGAGCAGTACTTC; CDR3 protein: CASSGTPPFYEQYF
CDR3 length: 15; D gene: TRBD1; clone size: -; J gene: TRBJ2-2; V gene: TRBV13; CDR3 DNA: TGTGCCAGCAGCTCCGGGACAGGGCCTACCGGGGAGCTGTTTTTT; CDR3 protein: CASSSGTGPTGELFF
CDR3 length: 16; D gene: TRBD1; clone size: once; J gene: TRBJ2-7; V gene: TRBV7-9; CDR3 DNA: TGTGCCAGCAGCTTAGCGGGACAGCCGAAACCCTACGAGCAGTACTTC; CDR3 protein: CASSLAGQPKPYEQYF